The 18 T cell receptor beta chains in this list originate from one sample, sequenced in a study of blood T cell repertoires in COVID-19. Assay used: immunoSEQ multiplex PCR; TCRdb lists only in-frame clones, some missing. The sample holds roughly 400,000 clones, approximately 90% seen once. What was sequenced was PBMCs or T cells enriched from blood (not recorded which). The receptors shown here come from a woman aged 18-30 years who had been exposed to COVID-19.

The V gene is TRBV18, the J gene TRBJ1-5, with 7 bases lining up with TRBD1. The V segment lost 4 bases and the J segment 2 bases; nucleotides outside the gene matches: 5. Per germline, CDR1 KGHSH and CDR2 LQKENI. The CDR3 length is 15 residues. The CDR3 protein is CASSQQGTGNQPQHF. In DNA, the CDR3 is TGTGCCAGCTCACAACAGGGGACGGGCAATCAGCCCCAGCATTTT.

The CDR3 region is CASSQDPNRAYEQYF. CDR3 in DNA: TGCGCCAGCAGCCAAGACCCCAACAGGGCTTACGAGCAGTACTTC. The chain links TRBV4-3 to TRBJ2-7, with D perhaps matching TRBD1 (6 bases). The CDR3 is 15 residues long. Between the trimmed V and J ends, which lost 0 bases and 4 bases, there was a span of 13 bases. Germline V gene lookup returns CDR1 LGHNA and CDR2 YSLEER.

This clone showed up just once. The chain links TRBV18 to TRBJ2-1; D not resolved. The ends were cut back, 6 bases at V and 3 bases at J, with 15 bases in the middle. The germline gives CDR1 KGHSH, CDR2 LQKENI. There are 15 residues in the CDR3. This chain's CDR3 is CASSPTTGYYNEQFF. Here the CDR3 DNA reads TGTGCCAGCTCTCCGACCACCGGGTACTACAATGAGCAGTTCTTC.

This clone was seen once. CDR3 in DNA: TGTGCCAGCTCACCCGACAGGGGATTTGCTGAAGCTTTCTTT. It specifies CASSPDRGFAEAFF. The chain carries TRBV18 and TRBJ1-1; 8 nucleotides align to TRBD1. CDR1 is KGHSH and CDR2 is LQKENI in the germline V gene. CDR3 length equals 14 residues. Germline trimming cut 3 bases from V and 6 bases from J; bases unmatched to any gene: 6.

This clone has only one observation. This rearrangement joins TRBV21-1 to TRBJ2-3; TRBD2 was called by the table and not checked on the DNA. TRBV21-1 is a documented pseudogene. This CDR3 has 23 amino acids. In DNA, the CDR3 is TGTGCCAGCAGCAAACGGGTGACCGGGACTAGCGGGAGGTGGGGCGAGGCGACAGATACGCAGTATTTT. It translates to CASSKRVTGTSGRWGEATDTQYF.

The genes are TRBV7-2 and TRBJ2-7; D may be TRBD1 (7 bases). V gave up 4 bases and J gave up 2 bases, with 18 bases separating them. Germline V CDR1 and CDR2: SGHTA, FQGNSA. The length of the CDR3 is 16 residues. CDR3 in DNA: TGTGCCAGCAGCTCAAGCCGCGGGACAGCCGCCTACGAGCAGTACTTC. The encoded protein is CASSSSRGTAAYEQYF.

The CDR3 DNA reads TGTGCCAGCAGCGGACAGGGGATCGAGAACACTGAAGCTTTCTTT. Translating gives CASSGQGIENTEAFF. The J gene is TRBJ1-1, the V gene TRBV9; 8 nucleotides align to TRBD1. CDR1 and CDR2 (germline): SGDLS, YYNGEE. J gave up 1 base and V 3 bases, and 5 bases lay outside the gene matches. CDR3 length equals 15 residues.

The chain employs TRBV5-4 and TRBJ2-5; tentatively, D is TRBD2 (7 bases). CDR1 and CDR2 from the germline V gene are SGHNT and YYREEE (reference sequence). The V end lost 0 bases, the J end lost 2 bases, and 17 bases lay between the germline ends. This CDR3 comprises 17 residues. The CDR3 nucleotides read TGTGCCAGCAGCTTGGGGCTCACAGGGCGGGAGCAAGAGACCCAGTACTTC. It translates to CASSLGLTGREQETQYF.

The CDR3 DNA reads as TGCGCCAGCAGTGAGTCTTGGGTAGCGGGAGGGGGTGAGCAGTTCTTC. Its translation: CASSESWVAGGGEQFF. This chain uses TRBV10-1 with TRBJ2-1; 11 bases are a match to TRBD2. V shed 0 bases and J 9 bases; nucleotides not matched to a gene: 7. The CDR3 runs to 16 residues. Germline loops: CDR1 WNHNN, CDR2 SYGVQD (reference sequence).

V is TRBV18 and J is TRBJ2-7, with 7 bases matching TRBD2. Germline V gives CDR1 KGHSH, CDR2 LQKENI. This CDR3 comprises 11 residues. V was pared by 4 bases and J by 7 bases, with 1 base of the junction left unmatched. The CDR3 protein is CASSLGLEQYF. In DNA, the CDR3 is TGTGCCAGCTCACTGGGACTAGAGCAGTACTTC. Filled out from reference TRBV18 and TRBJ2-7, the complete variable domain reads NAGVMQNPRHLVRRRGQEARLRCSPMKGHSHVYWYRQLPEEGLKFMVYLQKENIIDESGMPKERFSAEFPKEGPSILRIQQVVRGDSAAYFCASSLGLEQYFGPGTRLTVT.

The chain recombines TRBV6-6 with TRBJ1-5; the D is unclear. CDR1 is MNHNY, CDR2 SVGAGI, per germline (reference sequence). The CDR3 has 15 residues. V lost 4 bases and J lost 2, with 12 bases in between. The CDR3 sequence: CASSSRGEGNQPQHF. As DNA, the CDR3 is TGTGCCAGCAGTTCCCGGGGAGAGGGCAATCAGCCCCAGCATTTT.

The V call is TRBV20-1, the J call TRBJ2-2; 7 bases are a match to TRBD2. CDR1 DFQATT and CDR2 SNEGSKA come from the germline V gene (reference sequence). V trimming: 3 bases; J trimming: 7 bases; junction bases outside the gene matches: 11. This CDR3 is 15 amino acids long. The CDR3 bases are TGCAGTGCTAGTTCGAGGGAGGGCCGAGGCGGGGAGCTGTTTTTT. This sequence encodes CSASSREGRGGELFF.

CDR3 sequence: CASNIGGQNYGYTF. DNA of the CDR3: TGTGCCAGCAATATTGGGGGACAGAACTATGGCTACACCTTC. The chain has TRBV2 and TRBJ1-2; 7 nucleotides line up with TRBD1. Germline lookup yields CDR1 SNHLY and CDR2 FYNNEI. This CDR3 contains 14 residues. V lost 7 bases, J lost 2 bases, and 7 bases stayed unmatched.

The chain employs TRBV27 and TRBJ1-5, with 7 bases lining up with TRBD1. CDR3 length equals 14 residues. V shed 6 bases and J 2 bases; nucleotides not matched to a gene: 4. Germline CDR1 is MNHEY and CDR2 is SMNVEV (reference sequence). The CDR3: CASRRQGGNQPQHF. The CDR3 DNA is TGTGCCAGCAGGCGACAGGGAGGCAATCAGCCCCAGCATTTT.

This clone was found a few times. The V gene is TRBV19, the J gene TRBJ2-4; no definite D call. The V end was cut by 4 bases, the J end by 4 bases, with 11 bases between. The CDR3 length is 14 residues. Germline V CDR1 and CDR2: LNHDA, SQIVND (reference sequence). CDR3 coding DNA: TGTGCCAGTAGTAGTGCGTCGAATAAAAACATTCAGTACTTC. Translated, it gives CASSSASNKNIQYF.

This clone was detected only a few times. The chain has TRBV2 and TRBJ1-1; D uncertain. Trimming shortened V by 10 bases and J by 1 base, and 7 bases separated the two germline ends. There are 11 residues in the CDR3. Germline V gene lookup returns CDR1 SNHLY and CDR2 FYNNEI. This CDR3 reads CAIEGNTEAFF. In DNA form, the CDR3 reads TGTGCCATCGAGGGGAACACTGAAGCTTTCTTT. The full variable domain, in which reference TRBV2 and TRBJ1-1 provide the parts outside the CDR3, is EPEVTQTPSHQVTQMGQEVILRCVPISNHLYFYWYRQILGQKVEFLVSFYNNEISEKSEIFDDQFSVERPDGSNFTLKIRSTKLEDSAMYFCAIEGNTEAFFGQGTRLTVV.

V usage is TRBV4-3 and J usage is TRBJ1-1, with D perhaps TRBD1 (6 bases). The V end was cut by 4 bases, the J end by 6 bases, with 15 bases between. Germline values: CDR1 LGHNA, CDR2 YSLEER. This CDR3 has 14 residues. Here the CDR3 reads CASSRRGGVPEAFF. In DNA form, the CDR3 reads TGCGCCAGCAGCCGCAGGGGTGGGGTGCCTGAAGCTTTCTTT.

The CDR3 DNA sequence: TGTGCCAGCAGGCGCGGGGGGGGAAGCACAGATACGCAGTATTTT. This codes for CASRRGGGSTDTQYF. This sequence joins TRBV3-1 (or the pseudogene TRBV3-2) and TRBJ2-3; TRBD2 matches 9 bases. Per the germline V gene, CDR1 is LGHDT and CDR2 is YNNKEL (reference sequence). With 6 bases clipped from V and 0 bases from J, the junction kept 4 bases outside the gene matches. The CDR3 has 15 residues.